A selection of T cell receptor beta chains follows, all from one sample in a study of graft-versus-host responses after intestinal transplantation. For these receptors, no antigen is known. The data were produced by immunoSEQ multiplex PCR, yet TCRdb's version contains in-frame clones alone and is incomplete. The sample consists of about 110,000 clones, around 95% of them appearing once. Material: unstimulated CD8+ T cells sorted from spleen or lymph node cells, obtained before intestinal transplant. Receptor source: a human donor who received an intestinal transplant. The CDR3 runs from the conserved cysteine through the conserved F or W. Each record gives: V gene, CDR3 length, J gene, D gene, clone size, CDR3 DNA, CDR3 protein. D genes are given only for firm matches. Clone size, where shown, is once, few, many, or a class for clones that have expanded.

>TRBV19|16|TRBJ2-2|TRBD2|.
TGTGCCAGTGGGAGGGGTACAGACAGCAACACCGGGGAGCTGTTTTTT
CASGRGTDSNTGELFF
>TRBV7-3|16|TRBJ2-1|.|once
TGTGCCAGCAGCTTAGAGGGTAGCGGAAGCCCTTTTGGGCAGTTCTTC
CASSLEGSGSPFGQFF
>TRBV9|13|TRBJ2-3|.|.
TGTGCCAGCTACAGGGTCGAGGCAGATACGCAGTATTTT
CASYRVEADTQYF
>TRBV27|14|TRBJ2-1|TRBD1|.
TGTGCCAGCAGTTGGACAGGGTATGGTCAGGAGCAGTTCTTC
CASSWTGYGQEQFF
>TRBV27|15|TRBJ2-7|TRBD2|.
TGTGCCAGCAGGTCACTAGCGGGATACTCCTACGAGCAGTACTTC
CASRSLAGYSYEQYF
>TRBV7-2|15|TRBJ2-1|.|.
TGTGCCAGCAGCGACTTATCAAACTCCTACAATGAGCAGTTCTTC
CASSDLSNSYNEQFF
>TRBV6-5|15|TRBJ1-1|TRBD1|.
TGTGCCAGCAGTGCGTCCGGGACAGGGGGCACTGAAGCTTTCTTT
CASSASGTGGTEAFF
>TRBV30|15|TRBJ1-5|TRBD1|.
TGTGCCTGGGCAAGCAGGGGGCTAGGTGATCAGCCCCAGCATTTT
CAWASRGLGDQPQHF
>TRBV5-1|15|TRBJ2-1|TRBD1|.
TGCGCCAGCGCTTGGACAGGGGGCTCCTACAATGAGCAGTTCTTC
CASAWTGGSYNEQFF
>TRBV13|12|TRBJ1-1|.|.
TGTGCCAGCAGCTGGAGGCAAGGGGAAGCTTTCTTT
CASSWRQGEAFF
>TRBV5-5|14|TRBJ2-7|.|.
TGTGCCAGCAGCTACGACCGAATCAGCTACGAGCAGTACTTC
CASSYDRISYEQYF
>TRBV27|13|TRBJ2-3|.|.
TGTGCCAGCAGTTACGTGGCTTGGGGTACGCAGTATTTT
CASSYVAWGTQYF
>TRBV14|13|TRBJ1-2|.|once
TGTGCCAGCAGCCAAGAACAAACCTATGGCTACACCTTC
CASSQEQTYGYTF
>TRBV9|17|TRBJ2-1|.|few
TGTGCCAGCAGCGTCGACTACGCTGGGAGGACCCACAATGAGCAGTTCTTC
CASSVDYAGRTHNEQFF
>TRBV6-6|10|TRBJ1-1|.|.
TGTGCCAGCAGTTACAGTTGGGCTTTCTTT
CASSYSWAFF
>TRBV14|16|TRBJ2-1|.|.
TGTGCCAGCAGCCATAACCCCACTAGTCCGGCCAATGAGCAGTTCTTC
CASSHNPTSPANEQFF
>TRBV5-1|16|TRBJ1-1|TRBD1|.
TGCGCCAGCAGCTTGAAGCAGGGGGCAGGGGACACTGAAGCTTTCTTT
CASSLKQGAGDTEAFF
>TRBV7-6|14|TRBJ1-1|.|.
TGTGCCAGCAACCCGGAGGTCCTGAACACTGAAGCTTTCTTT
CASNPEVLNTEAFF
>TRBV5-1|19|TRBJ2-7|TRBD2|once
TGCGCCAGCAGCTCCTACAATGAAAAGACTAGCGGGGGGCTCTACGAGCAGTACTTC
CASSSYNEKTSGGLYEQYF
>TRBV11-3|12|TRBJ1-4|.|once
TGTGCCTGTACGCGGACTAATGAAAAACTGTTTTTT
CACTRTNEKLFF
>TRBV6-5|13|TRBJ2-1|.|.
TGTGCCAGCAGTTGGGGGCCCTACGGTGAGCAGTTCTTC
CASSWGPYGEQFF
>TRBV19|15|TRBJ1-1|.|few
TGTGCCAGTAGTATAGAGGGGAACAGGGTCACTGAAGCTTTCTTT
CASSIEGNRVTEAFF
>TRBV7-9|16|TRBJ2-3|TRBD2|.
TGTGCCAGCAGCTCCCCGGGGGGTTCTAGCACAGATACGCAGTATTTT
CASSSPGGSSTDTQYF
>TRBV7-9|15|TRBJ2-1|.|.
TGTGCCAGCGCTTGGGGACCTTCGGTTTACAATGAGCAGTTCTTC
CASAWGPSVYNEQFF
>TRBV2|14|TRBJ2-1|.|once
TGTGCCAGCAGTGACAGGGTAGGGGTCATTGAGCAGTTCTTC
CASSDRVGVIEQFF
>TRBV4-2|17|TRBJ2-5|TRBD2|.
TGTGCCAGCAGCCAAGAAACTAGCGGGAGTTCCCTACGTGGGCAGTACTTC
CASSQETSGSSLRGQYF
>TRBV9|14|TRBJ1-2|.|.
TGTGCCAGCAGCCAACATAGCCCACTGGGAGGCTACACCTTC
CASSQHSPLGGYTF
>TRBV6-1|16|TRBJ1-1|.|.
TGTGCCAGCAGTGAAGGGGTTGGACTCTTGAACACTGAAGCTTTCTTT
CASSEGVGLLNTEAFF
>TRBV15|13|TRBJ2-2|TRBD1|.
TGTGCCACCGAGGACAGGTTCACCGGGGAGCTGTTTTTT
CATEDRFTGELFF
>TRBV19|14|TRBJ2-1|.|.
TGTGCCAGTAGTACGGCTAGTCAGTACAATGAGCAGTTCTTC
CASSTASQYNEQFF
>TRBV19|13|TRBJ2-2|.|.
TGTGCCAGTAGTATAGCGGGCACCGGGGAGCTGTTTTTT
CASSIAGTGELFF
>TRBV28|14|TRBJ2-4|.|.
TGTGCCAGCAGTTTTGACAGACTAAAAAACATTCAGTACTTC
CASSFDRLKNIQYF
>TRBV28|13|TRBJ2-3|.|.
TGTGCCAGCAGATTGGACGTGAAGGATACGCAGTATTTT
CASRLDVKDTQYF
>TRBV18|17|TRBJ2-3|.|.
TGTGCCAGCTCACCACGGGGTACTACGCTACACACAGATACGCAGTATTTT
CASSPRGTTLHTDTQYF
>TRBV30|13|TRBJ2-7|.|.
TGTGCCTGTGATGGGCTCCGCTCCTACGAGCAGTACTTC
CACDGLRSYEQYF
>TRBV28|15|TRBJ2-7|.|.
TGTGCCAGCAGACAGCGGGACAGCGCTTCCTACGAGCAGTACTTC
CASRQRDSASYEQYF
>TRBV28|14|TRBJ1-2|.|.
TGTGCCAGCAGTCTCCGACAGAGTCCCTATGGCTACACCTTC
CASSLRQSPYGYTF
>TRBV6-1|14|TRBJ2-7|TRBD2|.
TGTGCCAGCGCCAAACTAGCGGACTCCTACGAGCAGTACTTC
CASAKLADSYEQYF
>TRBV6-5|16|TRBJ2-7|TRBD2|.
TGTGCCAGCAGTTACGGACTAGCGGGAGGATACTACGAGCAGTACTTC
CASSYGLAGGYYEQYF
>TRBV7-9|11|TRBJ2-7|.|.
TGTGCCAGCAGCCTTTACTACGAGCAGTACTTC
CASSLYYEQYF
>TRBV27|13|TRBJ2-7|.|.
TGTGCCAGCAGTTTAGCTAGCGTCTACGAGCAGTACTTC
CASSLASVYEQYF
>TRBV19|16|TRBJ1-5|TRBD1|.
TGTGCCAGTAGTATAAGTGGCAGGGGGGTCAATCAGCCCCAGCATTTT
CASSISGRGVNQPQHF
>TRBV11-2|11|TRBJ2-7|.|.
TGTGCCAGCAGCCAAGTTGACGAGCAGTACTTC
CASSQVDEQYF
>TRBV6-5|15|TRBJ2-1|TRBD1|.
TGTGCCAGCAGTTGGGACAGGCCTTCCTACAATGAGCAGTTCTTC
CASSWDRPSYNEQFF
>TRBV4-1|15|TRBJ2-2|.|.
TGCGCCAGCAGCCCAGCCCGGGTACTTGGCGGGGAGCTGTTTTTT
CASSPARVLGGELFF
>TRBV28|16|TRBJ1-1|.|.
TGTGCCAGCCGATTCCGGGACACCCTTGGGGACACTGAAGCTTTCTTT
CASRFRDTLGDTEAFF
>TRBV19|15|TRBJ2-2|.|.
TGTGCCAGTAGTATTGTGCGGACTCTTACCGGGGAGCTGTTTTTT
CASSIVRTLTGELFF
>TRBV7-3|17|TRBJ2-3|.|.
TGTGCCAGCAGCCCCTACGGACCCGGCACCGGAGGGGATACGCAGTATTTT
CASSPYGPGTGGDTQYF
>TRBV28|13|TRBJ2-4|.|.
TGTGCCAGCAGGGGATCTAGTGGGACCATTCAGTACTTC
CASRGSSGTIQYF
>TRBV5-1|13|TRBJ1-1|.|.
TGCGCCAGCAGCTTAAGTCGGGACACTGAAGCTTTCTTT
CASSLSRDTEAFF
>TRBV2|16|TRBJ1-4|.|.
TGTGCCAGCAGTCAACTGCGGGGGTCAACTAATGAAAAACTGTTTTTT
CASSQLRGSTNEKLFF
>TRBV19|18|TRBJ2-7|TRBD2|.
TGTGCCAGTAGTATAGTACCCCCCTTCGTGGGCGGGAGCTCCGAGCAGTACTTC
CASSIVPPFVGGSSEQYF
>TRBV2|15|TRBJ2-5|.|once
TGTGCCAGCAGTGAAGGGACCACTCCGGTAGAGACCCAGTACTTC
CASSEGTTPVETQYF
>TRBV6-1|15|TRBJ2-7|TRBD2|.
TGTGCCAGCAGTGCTGGAGCGGGGCCAGTCTACGAGCAGTACTTC
CASSAGAGPVYEQYF
>TRBV7-9|11|TRBJ1-1|.|.
TGTGCCAGCAGCTTTTCGGAATGGGCTTTCTTT
CASSFSEWAFF